A selection of T cell receptor beta chains follows, all from one sample in a study of early T cells in non-severe SARS-CoV-2 infection. A single record per CDR3 protein comes from TCRdb applying MiXCR to the 5' RACE reads. The sample carries 53,000 or so distinct CDR3 sequences, about 7.8% recorded once. Sequencing input: whole blood. These receptors all come from an adult who was a healthcare worker with PCR-confirmed SARS-CoV-2 infection or an uninfected control (not recorded which). Both conserved end residues are part of each CDR3. Fields, in order: V gene, D gene, clone size, J gene, CDR3 DNA, CDR3 protein. D genes are given only for firm matches. Expanded clones get a size class; other rows say once, few or many, or leave the size out.

>TRBV20-1|.|few|TRBJ1-1
TGCAGTGCTAGGCGACAGAACACTGAAGCTTTCTTT
CSARRQNTEAFF
>TRBV29-1|TRBD1|.|TRBJ2-3
TGCAGCGTTGAAGGGCAGGGGGCCCGCACAGATACGCAGTATTTT
CSVEGQGARTDTQYF
>TRBV4-3|.|many|TRBJ1-5
TGCGCCAGCAGCCAAGTACAGGGAGGACAGCCCCAGCATTTT
CASSQVQGGQPQHF
>TRBV30|.|.|TRBJ2-2
TGTGCCTGGAGTGTAGCAGGGGAGCTGTTTTTT
CAWSVAGELFF
>TRBV3-1|.|.|TRBJ2-7
TGTGCCAGCAGCCAAATGCCCTACTGGTACGAGCAGTACTTC
CASSQMPYWYEQYF
>TRBV20-1|.|.|TRBJ2-2
TGCACCACTGCCGGGATTGAACCCTTTGCCGGGGAGCTGTTTTTT
CTTAGIEPFAGELFF
>TRBV11-1|.|few|TRBJ1-1
TGTGCCAGCAGCTTAGCGGAGGTAGCTTTCTTT
CASSLAEVAFF
>TRBV29-1|TRBD1|many|TRBJ2-5
TGCAGCGTCGGAGCGACAGGGGGTTACCAAGAGACCCAGTACTTC
CSVGATGGYQETQYF
>TRBV4-3|TRBD1|many|TRBJ2-3
TGCGCCAGCAGCCAAACAGGGGGATTGGCAGATACGCAGTATTTT
CASSQTGGLADTQYF
>TRBV12-3/TRBV12-4|.|.|TRBJ1-1
TGTGCCAGCAGTCCTACTGTGGGGTGGAACACTGAAGCTTTCTTT
CASSPTVGWNTEAFF
>TRBV15|.|many|TRBJ2-2
TGTGCCACCAGCAGTTACCGGGACGGAAGCACCGGGGAGCTGTTTTTT
CATSSYRDGSTGELFF
>TRBV20-1|TRBD1|many|TRBJ1-5
TGCAGTGCTACCGCTACAGGGGGTAGCAATCAGCCCCAGCATTTT
CSATATGGSNQPQHF
>TRBV6-5|TRBD2|many|TRBJ2-1
TGTGCCAGCAGTGATGGGACTAGCGGGGTGTACAATGAGCAGTTCTTC
CASSDGTSGVYNEQFF
>TRBV14|.|few|TRBJ2-5
TGTGCCAGCAGCCCCCGCGACAACCAAGAGACCCAGTACTTC
CASSPRDNQETQYF
>TRBV3-2|.|few|TRBJ1-6
TGTGCCAGCAGCGATCAGGGAGCTAATTCACCCCTCCACTTT
CASSDQGANSPLHF
>TRBV7-9|TRBD1|.|TRBJ1-2
TGTGCCAGCAGCCCTAGAGGACAGGGGGCCTTTGGCTACACCTTC
CASSPRGQGAFGYTF
>TRBV20-1|TRBD2|many|TRBJ2-3
TGCAGTGTTATACTAGCGGGGGGGCCAGATACGCAGTATTTT
CSVILAGGPDTQYF
>TRBV2|.|many|TRBJ1-1
TGTGCCAGCAGTGTAGTAATGAACACTGAAGCTTTCTTT
CASSVVMNTEAFF
>TRBV7-2|.|.|TRBJ1-6
TGTGCCAGCAGCTTAACACTGGGGTTGGGCAATTCACCCCTCCACTTT
CASSLTLGLGNSPLHF
>TRBV20-1|.|few|TRBJ2-5
TGCGGAGCGGACAACCAAGAGACCCAGTACTTC
CGADNQETQYF
>TRBV5-1|.|many|TRBJ2-2
TGCGCCAGCAGCTTGGATCCTAGCTTGAACACCGGGGAGCTGTTTTTT
CASSLDPSLNTGELFF
>TRBV9|.|many|TRBJ1-6
TGTGCCAGCAGCGTGCAGTACTATAATTCACCCCTCCACTTT
CASSVQYYNSPLHF
>TRBV5-1|.|.|TRBJ1-1
TGCGCCAGCAGACTGGACAATTTGAACACTGAAGCTTTCTTT
CASRLDNLNTEAFF
>TRBV30|.|few|TRBJ2-7
TGTGCCTGGACGAAAGGACACTACGAGCAGTACTTC
CAWTKGHYEQYF
>TRBV19|TRBD1|few|TRBJ2-4
TGTGCCAGTAGTGGAGACAGGGAAAGGGCCAAAAACATTCAGTACTTC
CASSGDRERAKNIQYF
>TRBV12-3/TRBV12-4|TRBD1|.|TRBJ2-3
TGTGCCAGCAGTTCTGACAGGGTTACAGATACGCAGTATTTT
CASSSDRVTDTQYF
>TRBV6-6|.|few|TRBJ1-5
TGTGCCAGCAGTTACTCGTATTGGGGGTTTAATCAGCCCCAGCATTTT
CASSYSYWGFNQPQHF
>TRBV7-9|TRBD1|few|TRBJ2-7
TGTGCCAGCAGCTTGGACAGGGGGACATCCTACGAGCAGTACTTC
CASSLDRGTSYEQYF
>TRBV5-8|.|many|TRBJ2-3
TGTGCCAGCAGCAGTAGACGGACAGATACGCAGTATTTT
CASSSRRTDTQYF
>TRBV6-1|TRBD1|many|TRBJ2-7
TGTGCCAGCAGTGAAAGGAGACAGGGGGCCTACGAGCAGTACTTC
CASSERRQGAYEQYF
>TRBV27|.|.|TRBJ2-5
TGTGCCAGCAGTTCCGCCGGGGCGAGCGAAGAGACCCAGTACTTC
CASSSAGASEETQYF
>TRBV6-1|.|many|TRBJ1-5
TGTGCCAGCAGTGAATTGGCAGGAAATCAGCCCCAGCATTTT
CASSELAGNQPQHF
>TRBV19|TRBD1|many|TRBJ2-5
TGTGCCAGTCGGACAGGGGGTTTCGAGACCCAGTACTTC
CASRTGGFETQYF
>TRBV10-1|.|few|TRBJ2-1
TGCGCCAGCAGTGACGGGGACTCAGGGGGCTACAATGAGCAGTTCTTC
CASSDGDSGGYNEQFF
>TRBV6-1|.|few|TRBJ2-7
TGTGCCAGCAGTGAAAGTCAGGAGTACTTC
CASSESQEYF
>TRBV10-1|TRBD1|many|TRBJ2-7
TGCGCCAGCAGTCCCGGACAGGACTACGAGCAGTACTTC
CASSPGQDYEQYF
>TRBV7-9|TRBD2|many|TRBJ2-2
TGTGCCAGCAGCTTATCTAGCGGATTCACCGGGGAGCTGTTTTTT
CASSLSSGFTGELFF
>TRBV3-1|.|.|TRBJ1-3
TGTGCCAGCAGCACACACCTCTCTGGAAACACCATATATTTT
CASSTHLSGNTIYF
>TRBV15|.|many|TRBJ2-2
TGTGCCACCAGCAGAGTCCCCTCCGGGGAGCTGTTTTTT
CATSRVPSGELFF
>TRBV10-2|.|.|TRBJ1-5
TGCGCCAGCAAGCCCGCGGGAAGAGGCGAGCCCCAGCATTTT
CASKPAGRGEPQHF
>TRBV19|.|many|TRBJ1-2
TGTGCCAGTAGTATACCCCGGCAGGGCGCTAACTATGGCTACACCTTC
CASSIPRQGANYGYTF
>TRBV11-2|TRBD2|medium-sized|TRBJ2-3
TGTGCCAGCAGCTTTTGGGGGGGTAGCCCAGATACGCAGTATTTT
CASSFWGGSPDTQYF
>TRBV6-2/TRBV6-3|.|many|TRBJ2-3
TGTGCCAGCAGGCAGGTGAAGACGCAGTATTTT
CASRQVKTQYF
>TRBV20-1|TRBD1|many|TRBJ1-2
TGCAGTGCGGATTCATCGGGGACAGGGCGGTACTATGGCTACACCTTC
CSADSSGTGRYYGYTF
>TRBV6-6|.|.|TRBJ1-3
TGTGCCAGCAGGCACTACTCTGGAAACACCATATATTTT
CASRHYSGNTIYF
>TRBV7-9|.|many|TRBJ2-3
TGTGCCAGCAGCCAAACCAGCATGGGCACAGATACGCAGTATTTT
CASSQTSMGTDTQYF
>TRBV7-9|TRBD1|many|TRBJ1-4
TGTGCCAGCAGCGGACAGGGGACAACTAATGAAAAACTGTTTTTT
CASSGQGTTNEKLFF
>TRBV12-3/TRBV12-4|.|few|TRBJ2-4
TGTGCCAGCAGTTTAGAGGCAGCCATAGCCAAAAACATTCAGTACTTC
CASSLEAAIAKNIQYF
>TRBV6-6|.|few|TRBJ1-4
TGTGCCAGCACCGTCGGACCGGCACCTAATGAAAAACTGTTTTTT
CASTVGPAPNEKLFF
>TRBV11-2|.|.|TRBJ2-7
TGTGCCAGCAGAGTGGGGTCCTACGAGCAGTACTTC
CASRVGSYEQYF
>TRBV6-2/TRBV6-3|.|many|TRBJ1-5
TGTGCCAGCAATGACCCCCAGCAGCCCCAGCATTTT
CASNDPQQPQHF
>TRBV25-1|.|.|TRBJ2-2
TGTGCCAGCAGTGCACAGGGTAGGAGTTGGGGGGAGCTGTTTTTT
CASSAQGRSWGELFF
>TRBV3-1|.|.|TRBJ1-5
TGTGCCAGCAGCCAAAGTACGGGGCAAAAAAGCAATCAGCCCCAGCATTTT
CASSQSTGQKSNQPQHF
>TRBV2|TRBD1|many|TRBJ1-5
TGTGCCAGCAGTGAAGAAGGGGGACAGGGCAATCAGCCCCAGCATTTT
CASSEEGGQGNQPQHF
>TRBV7-2|.|.|TRBJ2-3
TGTGCCAGCAGCTTAGAAGCCGGGTTTAGCACAGATACGCAGTATTTT
CASSLEAGFSTDTQYF
>TRBV18|.|many|TRBJ2-2
TGTGCCAGCTCACCAGGGACCCAATTGGCCGGGGAGCTGTTTTTT
CASSPGTQLAGELFF
>TRBV20-1|TRBD1|many|TRBJ2-2
TGCAGTGCTAGGGGGACAGGGAGGACCGGGGAGCTGTTTTTT
CSARGTGRTGELFF
>TRBV6-5|TRBD2|many|TRBJ2-2
TGTGCCAGCAGTTACTCAAAACCGGGACTAGGCGCCGGGGAGCTGTTTTTT
CASSYSKPGLGAGELFF
>TRBV28|.|few|TRBJ1-5
TGTGCCAGCAGTTTACCCGGGGGGGTTGGATCGGGCAATCAGCCCCAGCATTTT
CASSLPGGVGSGNQPQHF